This T cell receptor (beta chain) was identified during a study of shared clonotypes between healthy human individuals. Germline V lookup: CDR1 SGHTS, CDR2 YDEGEE. V was trimmed by 1 base and J by 1 base, leaving 12 bases between them. The CDR3 covers 16 residues. Whole-study results and caveats: Having only a few donors restricted how much genetic and exposure-history diversity was captured.

As to this clone: Its antigen is not known.

Libraries were prepared by immunoSEQ multiplex PCR; TCRdb keeps only in-frame clonotypes and omits some of them. The repertoire includes 2,500,000 or so clones, under 95% of them detected once, and about 0.36% sits in the top ten. This TCR derives from a man in his late teens or twenties in good health. Some clones in this sample may be carry-over from other donors' samples. The chain recombines TRBV5-8 with TRBJ1-5, with a weak D call TRBD1 (5 bases). The material sequenced was naive CD4+ T cells from PBMCs. Described subset: CD45RA+ positively selected. In nucleotides, the CDR3 is TGTGCCAGCAGCTTGAAAGCGGGGCACAGCAATCAGCCCCAGCATTTT. Its protein product is CASSLKAGHSNQPQHF.